A selection of T cell receptor beta chains follows, all from one sample in a study of blood T cell repertoires in COVID-19. Clones were read by immunoSEQ multiplex PCR, and TCRdb kept only the in-frame ones, dropping some. The profile covers roughly 200,000 clones, with 78% appearing a single time and about 3% taken by the ten largest. The sample consisted of peripheral blood. The receptors were gathered from a woman older than 75 with active or convalescent COVID-19. Each CDR3 is given with its conserved first and last residue. The D gene is left open where the match is weak. Expanded clones are given a class, and other clones once, few, many or no size at all.

abundance: .
d_gene: TRBD1
v_gene: TRBV6-5
j_gene: TRBJ1-1
len: 15
CDR3nt: TGTGCCAGCAACACCGGGACAGGGGTACGTACTGAAGCTTTCTTT
CDR3aa: CASNTGTGVRTEAFF

abundance: .
d_gene: TRBD1
v_gene: TRBV18
j_gene: TRBJ1-2
len: 13
CDR3nt: TGTGCCAGCTCACCCGAACAGGGGTATGGCTACACCTTC
CDR3aa: CASSPEQGYGYTF

abundance: .
d_gene: TRBD1
v_gene: TRBV5-4
j_gene: TRBJ2-7
len: 13
CDR3nt: TGTGCCAGCAGCTTGGTTCCAGGGGGCGAGCAGTACTTC
CDR3aa: CASSLVPGGEQYF

abundance: once
d_gene: .
v_gene: TRBV19
j_gene: TRBJ2-6
len: 17
CDR3nt: TGTGCCAGTAGTATTCATCAGGGCTCAGCTGGGGCCAACGTCCTGACTTTC
CDR3aa: CASSIHQGSAGANVLTF

abundance: .
d_gene: .
v_gene: TRBV5-1
j_gene: TRBJ2-7
len: 16
CDR3nt: TGCGCCAGCAGCTTTGGTACAGGGAAGGAGATTAGCGAGCAGTACTTC
CDR3aa: CASSFGTGKEISEQYF

abundance: few
d_gene: TRBD1
v_gene: TRBV28
j_gene: TRBJ2-1
len: 15
CDR3nt: TGTGCCAGCAGTTCCTTCCGGAAACCGGGACAGGGGTCGTTCTTC
CDR3aa: CASSSFRKPGQGSFF

abundance: .
d_gene: TRBD2
v_gene: TRBV5-1
j_gene: TRBJ2-1
len: 19
CDR3nt: TGCGCCAGCAGCTTTCGACTAGCGGGGGACCCGAGCTCCTACAATGAGCAGTTCTTC
CDR3aa: CASSFRLAGDPSSYNEQFF

abundance: once
d_gene: .
v_gene: TRBV7-8
j_gene: TRBJ1-1
len: 14
CDR3nt: TGTGCCAGCAGCCCGTACAGGGAGAACACTGAAGCTTTCTTT
CDR3aa: CASSPYRENTEAFF

abundance: .
d_gene: .
v_gene: TRBV28
j_gene: TRBJ1-6
len: 18
CDR3nt: TGTGCCAGCAGTCATTCACGGGGGGGGAGTAGGTCCAATTCACCCCTCCACTTT
CDR3aa: CASSHSRGGSRSNSPLHF

abundance: .
d_gene: TRBD2
v_gene: TRBV9
j_gene: TRBJ2-3
len: 17
CDR3nt: TGTGCCAGCAGCACCTACCCCGGGACTAGCGGGGGGCCGACGCAGTATTTT
CDR3aa: CASSTYPGTSGGPTQYF

abundance: few
d_gene: .
v_gene: TRBV6-5
j_gene: TRBJ1-1
len: 14
CDR3nt: TGTGCCGGCCGACAGAGCAACATGAACACTGAAGCTTTCTTT
CDR3aa: CAGRQSNMNTEAFF

abundance: .
d_gene: TRBD1
v_gene: TRBV19
j_gene: TRBJ1-1
len: 14
CDR3nt: TGTGCCAGTAGTATCCGGACAGGGGGCACTGAAGCTTTCTTT
CDR3aa: CASSIRTGGTEAFF

abundance: .
d_gene: TRBD2
v_gene: TRBV27
j_gene: TRBJ2-1
len: 17
CDR3nt: TGTGCCAGCAGCCGATCCATTCTAGCGGGATTTTACAATGAGCAGTTCTTC
CDR3aa: CASSRSILAGFYNEQFF

abundance: .
d_gene: .
v_gene: TRBV28
j_gene: TRBJ1-5
len: 16
CDR3nt: TGTGCCAGCAGTCCCTCGGGGAGAGATAGCAATCAGCCCCAGCATTTT
CDR3aa: CASSPSGRDSNQPQHF

abundance: .
d_gene: .
v_gene: TRBV5-6
j_gene: TRBJ1-1
len: 15
CDR3nt: TGTGCCAGCAGCTTGGGTATGGTAGTACACACTGAAGCTTTCTTT
CDR3aa: CASSLGMVVHTEAFF

abundance: .
d_gene: TRBD2
v_gene: TRBV7-9
j_gene: TRBJ2-5
len: 14
CDR3nt: TGTGCCAGCAGCTCCGGACTAGACCAAGAGACCCAGTACTTC
CDR3aa: CASSSGLDQETQYF

abundance: .
d_gene: .
v_gene: TRBV7-9
j_gene: TRBJ1-2
len: 13
CDR3nt: TGTGCCAGCAGCTTTGGGGCCTCCTATGGCTACACCTTC
CDR3aa: CASSFGASYGYTF

abundance: once
d_gene: .
v_gene: TRBV18
j_gene: TRBJ1-5
len: 15
CDR3nt: TGTGCCAGCTCAGACAGGTTCCATAGCAATCAGCCCCAGCATTTT
CDR3aa: CASSDRFHSNQPQHF

abundance: .
d_gene: .
v_gene: TRBV19
j_gene: TRBJ1-6
len: 14
CDR3nt: TGTGCCAGTGCCCCCTACTCAGGGGTTTCACCCCTCCACTTT
CDR3aa: CASAPYSGVSPLHF

abundance: few
d_gene: TRBD1
v_gene: TRBV2
j_gene: TRBJ2-7
len: 12
CDR3nt: TGTGCCAGCCGGGCAGGGGGTTACGAGCAGTACTTC
CDR3aa: CASRAGGYEQYF

abundance: .
d_gene: .
v_gene: TRBV6-5
j_gene: TRBJ2-5
len: 15
CDR3nt: TGTGCCAGCATCGACCAGGGGCTGTCAGGGGAGACCCAGTACTTC
CDR3aa: CASIDQGLSGETQYF

abundance: .
d_gene: TRBD1
v_gene: TRBV19
j_gene: TRBJ2-7
len: 15
CDR3nt: TGTGCCAGTAGTATTCGGCTGGACAGGGGTCGGGAGCAGTACTTC
CDR3aa: CASSIRLDRGREQYF

abundance: .
d_gene: TRBD1
v_gene: TRBV13
j_gene: TRBJ1-2
len: 17
CDR3nt: TGTGCCAGCAGCCTCGGACAGGGGACAAATCCGCCCTATGGCTACACCTTC
CDR3aa: CASSLGQGTNPPYGYTF

abundance: medium-sized
d_gene: .
v_gene: TRBV7-9
j_gene: TRBJ2-5
len: 12
CDR3nt: TGTGCCAGCAGCTTAACTCCTTTTACCCAGTACTTC
CDR3aa: CASSLTPFTQYF

abundance: .
d_gene: .
v_gene: TRBV7-2
j_gene: TRBJ2-7
len: 14
CDR3nt: TGTGCCAGCAGCTTAGCGGCAGGAACCTACGAGCAGTACTTC
CDR3aa: CASSLAAGTYEQYF

abundance: .
d_gene: .
v_gene: TRBV14
j_gene: TRBJ1-2
len: 15
CDR3nt: TGTGCCAGCAGCCGCGTTACGGGGAATTCGGGTGGCTACACCTTC
CDR3aa: CASSRVTGNSGGYTF

abundance: .
d_gene: .
v_gene: TRBV5-1
j_gene: TRBJ1-1
len: 11
CDR3nt: TGCGCCAGCAGCTCCACTACTGAAGCTTTCTTT
CDR3aa: CASSSTTEAFF

abundance: .
d_gene: .
v_gene: TRBV28
j_gene: TRBJ2-5
len: 16
CDR3nt: TGTGCCAGCAGTTCCCGGTTGGGGGGTGAACAAGAGACCCAGTACTTC
CDR3aa: CASSSRLGGEQETQYF

abundance: .
d_gene: TRBD2
v_gene: TRBV4-2
j_gene: TRBJ2-3
len: 18
CDR3nt: TGTGCCAGCAGCCAAGTTCGGAGTGGCGGGGGAACCACAGATACGCAGTATTTT
CDR3aa: CASSQVRSGGGTTDTQYF

abundance: few
d_gene: TRBD1
v_gene: TRBV2
j_gene: TRBJ2-4
len: 13
CDR3nt: TGTGCCAGCATCCCGGACAGGGGCGGCATTCAGTACTTC
CDR3aa: CASIPDRGGIQYF

abundance: .
d_gene: TRBD1
v_gene: TRBV7-2
j_gene: TRBJ1-5
len: 16
CDR3nt: TGTGCCAGCAGCTTGACAGGGGTATATAGCAATCAGCCCCAGCATTTT
CDR3aa: CASSLTGVYSNQPQHF

abundance: .
d_gene: TRBD2
v_gene: TRBV18
j_gene: TRBJ2-2
len: 19
CDR3nt: TGTGCCAGCTCACCACCGGGACTAGCGGGGGCGCCGAACACCGGGGAGCTGTTTTTT
CDR3aa: CASSPPGLAGAPNTGELFF

abundance: .
d_gene: TRBD1
v_gene: TRBV5-1
j_gene: TRBJ2-7
len: 15
CDR3nt: TGCGCCAGCAGCCCCCGGGACAGGGTCTCCTACGAGCAGTACTTC
CDR3aa: CASSPRDRVSYEQYF

abundance: .
d_gene: TRBD1
v_gene: TRBV28
j_gene: TRBJ1-2
len: 15
CDR3nt: TGTGCCAGCAGTTTCCGGGACAGTGAAGGCTATGGCTACACCTTC
CDR3aa: CASSFRDSEGYGYTF

abundance: .
d_gene: .
v_gene: TRBV6-5
j_gene: TRBJ2-1
len: 11
CDR3nt: TGTGCCAGCACCGGGAAGAATGAGCAGTTCTTC
CDR3aa: CASTGKNEQFF

abundance: .
d_gene: .
v_gene: TRBV9
j_gene: TRBJ1-6
len: 15
CDR3nt: TGTGCCAGCAGCGTAGCCAGGGGTGGGAATTCACCCCTCCACTTT
CDR3aa: CASSVARGGNSPLHF

abundance: .
d_gene: .
v_gene: TRBV27
j_gene: TRBJ2-7
len: 14
CDR3nt: TGTGCCAGCAGTTTAAAAGGGGACTGGAACGAGCAGTACTTC
CDR3aa: CASSLKGDWNEQYF

abundance: .
d_gene: TRBD1
v_gene: TRBV6-5
j_gene: TRBJ1-1
len: 14
CDR3nt: TGTGCCAGCAGCCCAGACAGGGCGATGACTGAAGCTTTCTTT
CDR3aa: CASSPDRAMTEAFF

abundance: .
d_gene: .
v_gene: TRBV27
j_gene: TRBJ1-2
len: 14
CDR3nt: TGTGCCAGCAGTTTTCAGGGGCTTAACTATGGCTACACCTTC
CDR3aa: CASSFQGLNYGYTF

abundance: .
d_gene: .
v_gene: TRBV9
j_gene: TRBJ2-2
len: 14
CDR3nt: TGTGCCAGCAGCGGGCCGTCCAGCACCGGGGAGCTGTTTTTT
CDR3aa: CASSGPSSTGELFF

abundance: few
d_gene: TRBD1
v_gene: TRBV11-2
j_gene: TRBJ2-5
len: 16
CDR3nt: TGTGCCAGCAGCTTCCCTCCGACAGGGGGGATGGAGACCCAGTACTTC
CDR3aa: CASSFPPTGGMETQYF

abundance: many
d_gene: .
v_gene: TRBV19
j_gene: TRBJ1-5
len: 14
CDR3nt: TGTGCCAGTAGGAACAGGGATAGCAATCAGCCCCAGCATTTT
CDR3aa: CASRNRDSNQPQHF

abundance: .
d_gene: TRBD1
v_gene: TRBV29-1
j_gene: TRBJ1-2
len: 12
CDR3nt: TGCAGCGTTTCGACAGGGCTGTATGGCTACACCTTC
CDR3aa: CSVSTGLYGYTF

abundance: .
d_gene: .
v_gene: TRBV7-6
j_gene: TRBJ2-6
len: 15
CDR3nt: TGTGCCAGCAGCTTAGCTCTCTCTGGGGCCAACGTCCTGACTTTC
CDR3aa: CASSLALSGANVLTF

abundance: .
d_gene: .
v_gene: TRBV6-2/TRBV6-3
j_gene: TRBJ1-1
len: 13
CDR3nt: TGTGCCAGCAGTTACACCCGAGAGATTGAGGCTTTCTTT
CDR3aa: CASSYTREIEAFF

abundance: .
d_gene: TRBD1
v_gene: TRBV27
j_gene: TRBJ1-1
len: 14
CDR3nt: TGTGCCAGCAGTCTACAGGGGGCGGGGACTGAAGCTTTCTTT
CDR3aa: CASSLQGAGTEAFF

abundance: .
d_gene: .
v_gene: TRBV20-1
j_gene: TRBJ2-5
len: 11
CDR3nt: TGCAGTGCTAGTCGGAGAGAGACCCAGTACTTC
CDR3aa: CSASRRETQYF